The clone carrying this TCR beta chain was recorded once. Sequence at one end of the junction differs from germline and may be a read error. Per germline, CDR1 SGHAT and CDR2 FQNNGV. CDR3 size: 13 residues. The data were taken from a study of cytomegalovirus exposure and HLA in healthy donors. With 60 Vbeta and 13 Jbeta primers, the PCR was carried out. Produced via immunoSEQ multiplex PCR; TCRdb's table is partial and in-frame only. The profile shows about 200,000 clones, around 80% of them singletons. This TCR was recovered from a man aged 50-59 years in good health and CMV-seronegative. Sequencing was done on a sample of PBMCs. This chain connects TRBV11-2 to TRBJ2-1; D perhaps matches TRBD2 (6 bases). In nucleotides, the CDR3 is TGTGCCGGCAGCTTAGGAGGGTTAGGTGAGCAGTTCTTC. Protein product: CAGSLGGLGEQFF. Using reference TRBV11-2 and TRBJ2-1 for the parts outside the CDR3, the full variable domain is EAGVAQSPRYKIIEKRQSVAFWCNPISGHATLYWYQQILGQGPKLLIQFQNNGVVDDSQLPKDRFSAERLKGVDSTLKIQPAKLEDSAVYLCAGSLGGLGEQFFGPGTRLTVL.